The 27 T cell receptor beta chains below all came from one sample that was sequenced in a study of blood T cell repertoires in COVID-19. Measured with immunoSEQ multiplex PCR; TCRdb has only the in-frame clones, and not every one. The sample holds approximately 230,000 clones, roughly 90% seen once. Sequenced: peripheral blood. These receptors all come from a man aged 30-40 years who had recovered from COVID-19.

The chain employs TRBV6-2 or TRBV6-3 and TRBJ1-4; D remains unclear. The germline gives CDR1 MNHEY, CDR2 SVGEGT. V lost 4 bases and J 7 bases, leaving 13 bases between the germline ends. The CDR3 runs to 14 residues. In DNA, the CDR3 is TGTGCCAGCAGTTTGACCGATGGAGGTGAAAAACTGTTTTTT. Its protein product is CASSLTDGGEKLFF.

The sample holds a few counts of this clone. This chain uses TRBV4-1 with TRBJ1-2; D is unresolved. Trimming cost V 0 bases and J 4 bases, with 9 bases left between them. This CDR3 has 14 residues. Per germline, CDR1 MGHRA and CDR2 YSYEKL. This CDR3 is CASSQDWNSYGYTF. The CDR3 DNA follows: TGCGCCAGCAGCCAAGATTGGAACAGCTATGGCTACACCTTC.

J is TRBJ2-3 and V is TRBV7-9; D gene unclear. The CDR3 is 14 residues long. The V and J ends lost 5 bases and 2 bases respectively, with 11 bases between them. The germline V gene encodes CDR1 SEHNR and CDR2 FQNEAQ (reference sequence). The CDR3 bases are TGTGCCAGCAGCAACAGAGAAAACACAGATACGCAGTATTTT. This sequence encodes CASSNRENTDTQYF.

V is TRBV5-4 and J is TRBJ1-2; TRBD1 aligns across 12 bases. CDR3 length: 16 residues. CDR1 and CDR2 from the germline V gene are SGHNT and YYREEE (reference sequence). Trimming removed 1 base from V and 8 bases from J; junction bases left unmatched: 9. The CDR3: CASSLPGGQGAQGYTF. The DNA for the CDR3 is TGTGCCAGCAGCTTGCCGGGGGGACAGGGGGCGCAAGGCTACACCTTC.

The chain links TRBV5-1 to TRBJ1-2, with a tentative D call TRBD1 (6 bases). Trimming left V 3 bases short and J 3 bases short, with 9 bases between. The CDR3 is 13 residues long. Germline lookup yields CDR1 SGHRS and CDR2 YFSETQ. This CDR3 reads CASSSSGDYGYTF. CDR3 sequence (DNA): TGCGCCAGCAGCTCATCAGGGGACTATGGCTACACCTTC.

The J gene is TRBJ2-7, the V gene TRBV5-8, with TRBD2 as a possible D gene (6 bases). Germline-derived CDR1 and CDR2 are SGHTS and YDEGEE. With 2 bases removed from V and 0 bases from J, the gap between germline ends came to 12 bases. The CDR3 is 15 amino acids. Here the CDR3 reads CASSFVAGYSYEQYF. The DNA of the CDR3 is TGTGCCAGCAGCTTCGTCGCGGGGTACTCCTACGAGCAGTACTTC.

This sequence joins TRBV5-4 and TRBJ1-2, with TRBD1 identical over 8 bases. The CDR3 has 15 residues. Germline V gives CDR1 SGHNT, CDR2 YYREEE (reference sequence). J lost 2 bases, V lost 2 bases, and 5 bases had no gene match. The CDR3 region has the DNA TGTGCCAGCAGCTTTGGACAGGGAACGAACTATGGCTACACCTTC. Residues: CASSFGQGTNYGYTF.

The chain couples TRBV27 to TRBJ1-1; 8 bases are shared with TRBD1. The ends lost 0 bases at V and 4 bases at J; junction bases unmatched: 10. The CDR3 consists of 17 residues. Germline assignment: CDR1 MNHEY and CDR2 SMNVEV (reference sequence). The chain's CDR3 is CASSLSSTGARSTEAFF. The DNA for the CDR3 is TGTGCCAGCAGTTTATCCTCGACAGGGGCGAGGAGCACTGAAGCTTTCTTT.

The chain is built from TRBV5-4 and TRBJ1-2; D perhaps matches TRBD1 (6 bases). Germline assignment: CDR1 SGHNT and CDR2 YYREEE (reference sequence). There are 15 residues in the CDR3. The V end lost 1 base, the J end lost 5 bases, and 15 bases lay between the germline ends. The CDR3 DNA reads TGTGCCAGCAGCTTGAAACAGGGTGGGGTTTATGGCTACACCTTC. This gives the protein CASSLKQGGVYGYTF.

V and J are TRBV6-1 and TRBJ1-5; a possible D gene is TRBD1 (6 bases). The CDR3 has 14 residues. With 2 bases removed from V and 7 bases from J, the gap between germline ends came to 12 bases. CDR1 is MNHNS and CDR2 is SASEGT in the germline V gene. CDR3 residues: CASSENRVGQPQHF. The CDR3 nucleotides are TGTGCCAGCAGTGAAAACAGGGTCGGGCAGCCCCAGCATTTT.

V gene TRBV7-9 combines with J gene TRBJ2-1; TRBD2 matches 7 bases. This CDR3 contains 13 residues. Germline V gene lookup returns CDR1 SEHNR and CDR2 FQNEAQ (reference sequence). With 1 base clipped from V and 8 bases from J, the junction kept 2 bases outside the gene matches. For the CDR3, the DNA is TGTGCCAGCAGCTTAGAGACTAGCTATGAGCAGTTCTTC. This gives the protein CASSLETSYEQFF.

The chain employs TRBV9 and TRBJ1-1, with TRBD1 identical over 7 bases. Germline CDR1 reads SGDLS; CDR2 reads YYNGEE. CDR3 size: 13 residues. Unmatched junction bases numbered 3, after V lost 2 bases and J lost 5 bases. The CDR3 coding sequence is TGTGCCAGCAGCGTTACAGGGGTGACTGAAGCTTTCTTT. It encodes CASSVTGVTEAFF.

This chain links TRBV10-2 with TRBJ1-5, with TRBD1 matching over 8 bases. J gave up 0 bases and V 9 bases, and 13 bases lay outside the gene matches. Germline lookup yields CDR1 WSHSY and CDR2 SAAADI. There are 17 residues in the CDR3. CDR3: CASSTGQGAYSNQPQHF. In DNA form, the CDR3 reads TGCGCCAGTTCCACCGGGCAGGGGGCTTATAGCAATCAGCCCCAGCATTTT.

This clone was observed a single time. The chain recombines TRBV5-8 with TRBJ1-2, with no clear D. V was pared by 4 bases and J by 5 bases, with 12 bases between. The germline V gene encodes CDR1 SGHTS and CDR2 YDEGEE. The CDR3 loop spans 13 amino acids. CDR3 DNA: TGTGCCAGCAGCCCCCTCCTAATATATGGCTACACCTTC. Amino acid sequence: CASSPLLIYGYTF.

The chain carries TRBV2 and TRBJ2-3; 8 positions match TRBD1. This CDR3 comprises 14 residues. V shed 7 bases, J shed 3 bases, and the junction held 6 bases outside the gene matches. Germline V gene data show CDR1 as SNHLY and CDR2 as FYNNEI. The CDR3 sequence: CASKRTGPTDTQYF. The CDR3 DNA sequence: TGTGCCAGCAAACGGACAGGGCCGACAGATACGCAGTATTTT.

This clone was detected once. This chain joins TRBV5-1 and TRBJ2-2; 8 nucleotides agree with TRBD1. V was pared by 3 bases and J by 6 bases, with 7 bases of the junction left unmatched. CDR3 size: 15 residues. From germline, CDR1 is SGHRS and CDR2 YFSETQ. The DNA for the CDR3 is TGCGCCAGCAGCTCCGGGACAGGATTCTCCGGGGAGCTGTTTTTT. Its translation: CASSSGTGFSGELFF.

This clone was picked up one time. The rearrangement uses TRBV24-1 and TRBJ1-2, with D maybe TRBD1 (5 bases). The CDR3 has 14 residues. V shed 2 bases and J shed 8 bases, with 14 bases lying between them. The V gene's germline CDR1 is KGHDR and CDR2 SFDVKD. The CDR3: CATSDSTLRGGYTF. The CDR3 coding sequence is TGTGCCACCAGTGATTCTACCCTTCGGGGGGGCTACACCTTC.

The CDR3 protein is CASSLAILAVREQYF. The CDR3 coding sequence is TGCGCCAGCAGCTTGGCCATACTAGCGGTTCGAGAGCAGTACTTC. V gene TRBV5-1 combines with J gene TRBJ2-7; TRBD2 matches at 8 bases. Trimming removed 0 bases from V and 7 bases from J; junction bases left unmatched: 9. The CDR3 is 15 amino acids. Per germline, CDR1 SGHRS and CDR2 YFSETQ.

This clone occurred a few times. This chain joins TRBV6-5 and TRBJ1-1; D is unclear. Germline assignment: CDR1 MNHEY and CDR2 SVGAGI. The V end lost 6 bases, the J end lost 1 base, and 6 bases lay between the germline ends. The CDR3 consists of 12 residues. CDR3 protein: CASRGPNTEAFF. The CDR3 bases are TGTGCCAGCAGGGGCCCGAACACTGAAGCTTTCTTT.

This clone was seen only once. V is TRBV11-2 and J is TRBJ2-6; 9 bases match TRBD1. The junction had 4 bases not matched to a gene; V was cut back by 4 bases and J by 0 bases. This CDR3 region has 17 residues. CDR1 SGHAT and CDR2 FQNNGV come from the germline V gene. CDR3 residues: CASSWDRVSSGANVLTF. The DNA of the CDR3 is TGTGCCAGCAGCTGGGACAGGGTTAGCTCTGGGGCCAACGTCCTGACTTTC. Full variable domain (rest looked up from reference TRBV11-2 and TRBJ2-6): EAGVAQSPRYKIIEKRQSVAFWCNPISGHATLYWYQQILGQGPKLLIQFQNNGVVDDSQLPKDRFSAERLKGVDSTLKIQPAKLEDSAVYLCASSWDRVSSGANVLTFGAGSRLTVL.

The rearrangement links TRBV7-2 to TRBJ1-5; D gene ambiguous. The ends were cut back, 3 bases at V and 4 bases at J, with 7 bases in the middle. This CDR3 spans 13 amino acids. Germline V CDR1 and CDR2: SGHTA, FQGNSA. In DNA, the CDR3 is TGTGCCAGCAGCTTCCACCTAAATCAGCCCCAGCATTTT. Translated: CASSFHLNQPQHF.

The V gene is TRBV4-1, the J gene TRBJ2-1; 15 nucleotides agree with TRBD2. This CDR3 spans 20 amino acids. V dropped 8 bases and J dropped 8; count of bases not matched to a gene: 22. CDR1 is MGHRA and CDR2 is YSYEKL in the germline V gene. The CDR3 DNA is TGCGCCAGCCGGTTAACCGGGACTAGCGGGGGGCCACTCTCGTCGGATGAGCAGTTCTTC. Translation: CASRLTGTSGGPLSSDEQFF.

The chain links TRBV14 to TRBJ1-1; D might be TRBD1 (5 bases). The CDR3 has 11 amino acids. V gave up 3 bases and J gave up 6 bases, with 5 bases separating them. Germline CDR1 and CDR2: SGHDN and FVKESK. The CDR3 is CASSQGPEAFF. The CDR3 DNA is TGTGCCAGCAGCCAGGGGCCTGAAGCTTTCTTT. Drawing the rest from reference TRBV14 and TRBJ1-1, the complete variable domain is EAGVTQFPSHSVIEKGQTVTLRCDPISGHDNLYWYRRVMGKEIKFLLHFVKESKQDESGMPNNRFLAERTGGTYSTLKVQPAELEDSGVYFCASSQGPEAFFGQGTRLTVV.

This clone has only a few counts. J is TRBJ2-5 and V is TRBV24-1; 7 bases agree with TRBD1. CDR1 is KGHDR and CDR2 is SFDVKD in the germline V gene. Losses at the gene ends were 4 bases for V and 3 bases for J; bases not matched to a gene: 7. The CDR3 runs 15 residues. CDR3 protein: CATSDWDSGEETQYF. The CDR3 DNA reads TGTGCCACCAGTGACTGGGACAGCGGCGAAGAGACCCAGTACTTC.

This sequence joins TRBV5-4 and TRBJ1-1, with D possibly TRBD1 on 5 matching bases. The V and J ends lost 0 bases and 0 bases respectively, with 12 bases between them. Germline lookup yields CDR1 SGHNT and CDR2 YYREEE (reference sequence). CDR3 size: 16 residues. In DNA, the CDR3 is TGTGCCAGCAGCTTGGCCCCAGGGATTCTGAACACTGAAGCTTTCTTT. This translates into CASSLAPGILNTEAFF.

In its sample, this clone was seen a few times. Here the CDR3 reads CSVVFGRTEAFF. The CDR3 coding sequence is TGCAGCGTTGTCTTCGGGAGGACTGAAGCTTTCTTT. The rearrangement joins TRBV29-1 to TRBJ1-1; the D is unclear. The CDR3 has 12 residues. Per the germline V gene, CDR1 is SQVTM and CDR2 is ANQGSEA. V was cut by 4 bases and J by 5 bases, with 11 bases left in between.

The V and J genes are TRBV2 and TRBJ2-7, with a tentative D call TRBD1 (6 bases). Germline CDR1 is SNHLY and CDR2 is FYNNEI. The V end lost 6 bases, the J end lost 0 bases, and 12 bases lay between the germline ends. The CDR3 is 14 residues long. The CDR3 region is CASSGRGHSYEQYF. DNA of the CDR3: TGTGCCAGCAGCGGCAGGGGTCACTCCTACGAGCAGTACTTC. Drawing the rest from reference TRBV2 and TRBJ2-7, the complete variable domain is EPEVTQTPSHQVTQMGQEVILRCVPISNHLYFYWYRQILGQKVEFLVSFYNNEISEKSEIFDDQFSVERPDGSNFTLKIRSTKLEDSAMYFCASSGRGHSYEQYFGPGTRLTVT.